The entry that follows covers one T cell receptor beta chain sequence. Its antigen remains unknown. Relative to the germline gene, one junction end is altered; a read error may explain this. The data stem from a study of breast tumors, draining lymph nodes, adjacent tissues. Broader study findings: Data fit most tumor T cells coming from lymph node, expanding in tumor. Tumor T cell lymph node origin was a supported hypothesis, not proven. Compared with lymph nodes, tumors were less diverse; compared with nontumor tissue, more.

MiXCR, run by TCRdb on the multiplex PCR reads, gives a single entry per CDR3 protein. Seen here are roughly 70,000 distinct CDR3 sequences, approximately 45% observed once, and the top ten hold roughly 8.1%. What was sequenced was breast tumor tissue. This receptor was obtained from a female donor with breast cancer. Some clones in this sample may be carry-over from other donors' samples.

CDR3 protein: CASRGTVTSYEQCF. The CDR3 DNA sequence: TGTGCCAGCAGGGGGACAGTGACTTCCTACGAGCAGTGCTTC. This chain connects TRBV28 to TRBJ2-7; 7 bases are shared with TRBD1. This CDR3 comprises 14 residues. Germline CDR1 reads MDHEN; CDR2 reads SYDVKM.